Each of the 32 T cell receptor beta chains below was sequenced from the same sample in a study of blood T cell repertoires in COVID-19. The data were produced by immunoSEQ multiplex PCR, yet TCRdb's version contains in-frame clones alone and is incomplete. The sample consists of over 85,000 clones, 65% to 90% of them appearing once. Material: peripheral blood. The receptors were gathered from a man aged 55-75 years with acute or convalescent COVID-19.

The V gene is TRBV7-8, the J gene TRBJ2-1; perhaps TRBD1 as D (6 bases). The CDR3 length is 14 residues. Germline-derived CDR1 and CDR2 are SGHVS and FQNEAQ. Trimming took 8 bases from V and 4 from J, leaving 15 bases between them. CDR3 amino acids: CASRRTENYNEQFF. The CDR3 DNA sequence: TGTGCCAGCCGACGGACAGAAAATTACAATGAGCAGTTCTTC.

The rearrangement uses TRBV6-1 and TRBJ2-7; 7 nucleotides align to TRBD1. Germline-derived CDR1 and CDR2 are MNHNS and SASEGT. The trim removed 4 bases at V and 4 bases at J, leaving 16 bases unmatched. The CDR3 totals 17 residues. CDR3 sequence: CASSAIKETGTPYEQYF. In DNA, the CDR3 is TGTGCCAGCAGTGCAATAAAGGAGACAGGGACCCCTTACGAGCAGTACTTC.

The rearrangement joins TRBV19 to TRBJ2-1; tentatively, D is TRBD1 (5 bases). CDR3 length: 12 amino acids. V shed 6 bases and J shed 8 bases, with 11 bases lying between them. CDR1 is LNHDA, CDR2 SQIVND, per germline (reference sequence). The CDR3 DNA reads TGTGCCAGTAGGCACAGGAACGATGAGCAGTTCTTC. Translated, it gives CASRHRNDEQFF.

The V and J genes are TRBV5-1 and TRBJ2-3; no definite D call. CDR3 length: 15 amino acids. V shed 4 bases and J shed 0 bases, with 12 bases lying between them. Germline V lookup: CDR1 SGHRS, CDR2 YFSETQ. In DNA form, the CDR3 reads TGCGCCAGCAGCATAAGAGTAGTGAGCACAGATACGCAGTATTTT. Residues: CASSIRVVSTDTQYF.

The rearrangement joins TRBV28 to TRBJ1-4, with D possibly TRBD1 on 5 matching bases. V lost 9 bases and J 5 bases, leaving 19 bases between the germline ends. The CDR3 covers 15 residues. The V gene's germline CDR1 is MDHEN and CDR2 SYDVKM. The CDR3 spells CASSEIGRVNEKLFF. In DNA, the CDR3 is TGTGCCAGTTCCGAGATAGGCAGGGTAAATGAAAAACTGTTTTTT.

The chain employs TRBV2 and TRBJ2-7; D not certain. The germline CDR1 and CDR2 sequences are SNHLY and FYNNEI. The CDR3 is 13 amino acids. The V end lost 4 bases, the J end lost 7 bases, and 14 bases lay between the germline ends. CDR3 in amino acids: CASSVEMVREQYF. CDR3 bases: TGTGCCAGCAGTGTTGAGATGGTGAGGGAGCAGTACTTC.

The rearrangement links TRBV7-8 to TRBJ1-4, with TRBD1 identical over 10 bases. The CDR3 sequence is 14 residues long. The V gene's germline CDR1 is SGHVS and CDR2 FQNEAQ. Losses at the gene ends were 1 base for V and 14 bases for J; bases not matched to a gene: 7. The CDR3 DNA is TGTGCCAGCAGCTTAGGGGACAGGGGACTTATGCTGTTTTTT. Its translation: CASSLGDRGLMLFF.

This chain connects TRBV30 to TRBJ1-1; D unresolved. This CDR3 region has 13 residues. The V gene's germline CDR1 is GTSNPN and CDR2 SVGIG (reference sequence). V gave up 2 bases and J gave up 1 base, with 8 bases separating them. CDR3 sequence: CAWSIGGNTEAFF. CDR3 bases: TGTGCCTGGAGTATAGGAGGGAACACTGAAGCTTTCTTT.

The chain employs TRBV5-5 and TRBJ2-5; TRBD1 matches 8 bases. Germline trimming cut 4 bases from V and 0 bases from J; bases unmatched to any gene: 8. The CDR3 loop spans 16 amino acids. CDR1 and CDR2 from the germline V gene are SGHKS and YYEKEE (reference sequence). CDR3 loop: CASSAGRQGYQETQYF. As DNA, the CDR3 is TGTGCCAGCAGCGCCGGTAGACAGGGGTACCAAGAGACCCAGTACTTC.

The gene calls are TRBV6-2 or TRBV6-3 and TRBJ2-2; 13 bases line up with TRBD2. CDR1 is MNHEY and CDR2 is SVGEGT in the germline V gene. With 1 base clipped from V and 2 bases from J, the junction kept 1 base outside the gene matches. The CDR3 covers 17 residues. The CDR3 nucleotides read TGTGCCAGCAGTTACTGGGGACTAGCGGGAAACACCGGGGAGCTGTTTTTT. Protein: CASSYWGLAGNTGELFF.

The J gene is TRBJ1-1, the V gene TRBV7-2; no definite D call. The CDR3 contains 13 residues. V shed 0 bases and J shed 6 bases, with 8 bases lying between them. CDR1 and CDR2 (germline): SGHTA, FQGNSA. CDR3: CASSLAWASEAFF. The CDR3 DNA is TGTGCCAGCAGCTTAGCGTGGGCCTCTGAAGCTTTCTTT.

This chain links TRBV7-2 with TRBJ2-5; TRBD1 matches 8 bases. Germline lookup yields CDR1 SGHTA and CDR2 FQGNSA. This CDR3 region has 14 residues. Trimming took 5 bases from V and 2 from J; bases not matched to a gene: 4. The CDR3 sequence is CASSEDRGQETQYF. Written as DNA, the CDR3 is TGTGCCAGCAGCGAAGACAGGGGACAAGAGACCCAGTACTTC.

The chain is built from TRBV19 and TRBJ2-5; TRBD1 matches at 7 bases. V lost 3 bases and J lost 1; bases outside the gene matches: 5. The length of the CDR3 is 15 residues. CDR1 is LNHDA, CDR2 SQIVND, per germline (reference sequence). CDR3 sequence reads: CASSIQTGTQETQYF. The CDR3 nucleotides are TGTGCCAGTAGTATCCAGACAGGGACCCAAGAGACCCAGTACTTC.

The chain employs TRBV7-8 and TRBJ1-1; 7 bases agree with TRBD1. From germline, CDR1 is SGHVS and CDR2 FQNEAQ. This CDR3 contains 15 residues. Trimming took 5 bases from V and 1 from J; bases not matched to a gene: 7. CDR3 residues: CASSPRQGQNTEAFF. In DNA form, the CDR3 reads TGTGCCAGCAGCCCGCGACAGGGCCAGAACACTGAAGCTTTCTTT.

This clone came up once. This chain joins TRBV20-1 and TRBJ1-1; D unclear. The CDR3 sequence is 14 residues long. Looked up from germline, CDR1 is DFQATT and CDR2 is SNEGSKA (reference sequence). The V and J ends lost 3 bases and 0 bases respectively, with 11 bases between them. In DNA form, the CDR3 reads TGCAGTGCTAGTGGGAGGGTTTTGAACACTGAAGCTTTCTTT. Translation: CSASGRVLNTEAFF.

The chain recombines TRBV30 with TRBJ2-6; a weak D match, TRBD1 (5 bases). The V and J ends lost 5 bases and 2 bases respectively, with 10 bases between them. The germline V gene encodes CDR1 GTSNPN and CDR2 SVGIG (reference sequence). The CDR3 is made up of 14 amino acids. The CDR3 region has the DNA TGTGCCTGGCTAGGACATCCTGGGGCCAACGTCCTGACTTTC. It specifies CAWLGHPGANVLTF. Looking up the rest from reference TRBV30 and TRBJ2-6 gives the full variable domain: SQTIHQWPATLVQPVGSPLSLECTVEGTSNPNLYWYRQAAGRGLQLLFYSVGIGQISSEVPQNLSASRPQDRQFILSSKKLLLSDSGFYLCAWLGHPGANVLTFGAGSRLTVL.

V is TRBV11-2 and J is TRBJ2-5, with 7 bases identical to TRBD2. This CDR3 region has 16 residues. In germline, CDR1 is SGHAT, CDR2 FQNNGV. V shed 0 bases and J 5 bases; nucleotides not matched to a gene: 9. This CDR3 reads CASSLDSGGRTETQYF. CDR3 coding DNA: TGTGCCAGCAGCTTAGATTCAGGCGGGAGAACTGAGACCCAGTACTTC.

V usage is TRBV12-3 or TRBV12-4 and J usage is TRBJ1-2; a possible D gene is TRBD1 (5 bases). The ends were cut back, 2 bases at V and 8 bases at J, with 12 bases in the middle. This CDR3 is built from 13 residues. The CDR3 DNA follows: TGTGCCAGCAGTTTATGGCAGGGTGAAGGCTACACCTTC. It yields the protein CASSLWQGEGYTF.

The gene calls are TRBV10-3 and TRBJ2-7; 10 bases match TRBD2. From germline, CDR1 is ENHRY and CDR2 SYGVKD. The CDR3 contains 16 residues. J gave up 6 bases and V 0 bases, and 8 bases lay outside the gene matches. CDR3 in amino acids: CAISESTSGRQGEQYF. Written as DNA, the CDR3 is TGTGCCATCAGTGAGTCGACTAGCGGGCGACAAGGCGAGCAGTACTTC.

J is TRBJ2-5 and V is TRBV5-6; TRBD2 matches 9 bases. The CDR3 runs 17 residues. Germline CDR1 and CDR2: SGHDT and YYEEEE. The trim removed 0 bases at V and 2 bases at J, leaving 8 bases unmatched. CDR3 loop: CASSLEWRSGRQETQYF. CDR3 nucleotide sequence: TGTGCCAGCAGCTTGGAGTGGCGGAGCGGGAGGCAAGAGACCCAGTACTTC.

The CDR3 loop is CASSFGTGRPEQYF. CDR3 sequence (DNA): TGTGCCAGCAGCTTCGGGACAGGGCGTCCCGAGCAGTACTTC. The chain recombines TRBV7-2 with TRBJ2-7, with 9 nucleotides matching TRBD1. Germline assignment: CDR1 SGHTA and CDR2 FQGNSA. The CDR3 consists of 14 residues. V shed 3 bases and J 6 bases; nucleotides not matched to a gene: 6.

The chain has TRBV6-5 and TRBJ2-1; a possible D gene is TRBD1 (6 bases). CDR1 is MNHEY, CDR2 SVGAGI, per germline. V gave up 5 bases and J gave up 3 bases, with 14 bases separating them. The CDR3 covers 15 residues. DNA of the CDR3: TGTGCCAGCAGTCTAACCCAGGGGAGCTACAATGAGCAGTTCTTC. Its protein is CASSLTQGSYNEQFF.

This chain uses TRBV6-4 with TRBJ2-2, with D possibly matching TRBD1 (5 bases). The germline CDR1 and CDR2 sequences are MRHNA and SNTAGT. V gave up 7 bases and J gave up 1 base, with 10 bases separating them. There are 14 residues in the CDR3. The CDR3 protein is CASKAGQNTGELFF. The CDR3 DNA sequence: TGTGCCAGCAAGGCAGGGCAGAACACCGGGGAGCTGTTTTTT.

This clone showed up just once. The J gene is TRBJ1-2, the V gene TRBV30; D is unresolved. CDR1 and CDR2 (germline): GTSNPN, SVGIG (reference sequence). Trimming left V 0 bases short and J 0 bases short, with 17 bases between. The CDR3 covers 17 residues. The CDR3 region is CAWSVSITAPANYGYTF. The CDR3 coding sequence is TGTGCCTGGAGTGTTAGTATTACAGCCCCAGCTAACTATGGCTACACCTTC.

This CDR3 reads CASSEGASGGKETQYF. Written as DNA, the CDR3 is TGTGCCAGTAGTGAGGGGGCTAGCGGGGGAAAAGAGACCCAGTACTTC. J is TRBJ2-5 and V is TRBV19; 10 bases line up with TRBD2. V lost 5 bases and J lost 3; bases outside the gene matches: 9. The CDR3 is 16 amino acids. The germline gives CDR1 LNHDA, CDR2 SQIVND (reference sequence).

This clone was recorded only once. This chain links TRBV7-3 with TRBJ2-6; perhaps TRBD1 as D (6 bases). Per germline, CDR1 SGHTA and CDR2 FQGTGA. V was clipped by 6 bases and J by 0 bases, with 18 bases between them. The CDR3 sequence is 18 residues long. The DNA for the CDR3 is TGTGCCAGCAGTCCATGGACAGTGAAAAACTCTGGGGCCAACGTCCTGACTTTC. Amino acids: CASSPWTVKNSGANVLTF.

The chain carries TRBV19 and TRBJ1-5; D possibly corresponds to TRBD1 (6 bases). Germline V gene data show CDR1 as LNHDA and CDR2 as SQIVND (reference sequence). V was trimmed by 4 bases and J by 4 bases, leaving 17 bases between them. The CDR3 loop spans 16 amino acids. CDR3 nucleotides: TGTGCCAGTAGTACGGGCCGTGACAGGCGTAATCAGCCCCAGCATTTT. It codes for CASSTGRDRRNQPQHF.

The chain joins TRBV14 to TRBJ1-2; no definite D call. This CDR3 spans 14 amino acids. Germline V gives CDR1 SGHDN, CDR2 FVKESK. The V gene lost 2 bases and the J gene lost 0 bases, with 7 bases spanning the gap. CDR3: CASSQPGPNYGYTF. CDR3 bases: TGTGCCAGCAGCCAACCAGGTCCTAACTATGGCTACACCTTC. The variable domain in full, completed from reference TRBV14 and TRBJ1-2, reads EAGVTQFPSHSVIEKGQTVTLRCDPISGHDNLYWYRRVMGKEIKFLLHFVKESKQDESGMPNNRFLAERTGGTYSTLKVQPAELEDSGVYFCASSQPGPNYGYTFGSGTRLTVV.

This clone has only a few counts. The V call is TRBV11-2, the J call TRBJ2-7; 8 nucleotides line up with TRBD1. The CDR3 length is 15 residues. The V gene end was trimmed by 5 bases and the J gene end by 2 bases; junction bases not matched to a gene: 8. Germline V CDR1 and CDR2: SGHAT, FQNNGV. Written as DNA, the CDR3 is TGTGCCAGCAGCCCCCTTGGACAGGGAGCCTACGAGCAGTACTTC. Its translation: CASSPLGQGAYEQYF.

The chain links TRBV9 to TRBJ1-3; the D gene is possibly TRBD1 (6 bases). The CDR3 runs to 16 residues. V lost 3 bases and J lost 2, with 15 bases in between. CDR1 is SGDLS, CDR2 YYNGEE, per germline. CDR3 region: CASSGRDTTTGNTIYF. Here the CDR3 DNA reads TGTGCCAGCAGCGGCCGGGACACAACAACTGGAAACACCATATATTTT.

A single count supports this clone. The chain joins TRBV3-1 (or the pseudogene TRBV3-2) to TRBJ1-3, with 8 bases aligning to TRBD1. The junction had 10 bases not matched to a gene; V was cut back by 1 base and J by 5 bases. Germline CDR1 is LGHDT and CDR2 is YNNKEL (reference sequence). The CDR3 runs 17 residues. The CDR3 region has the DNA TGTGCCAGCAGCCAAGGACAGGGGCGGCCTTTTCGAAACACCATATATTTT. Residues: CASSQGQGRPFRNTIYF.

The V gene is TRBV7-9, the J gene TRBJ2-1; TRBD2 aligns across 9 bases. The trim removed 7 bases at V and 6 bases at J, leaving 13 bases unmatched. The CDR3 is 16 residues long. Per the germline V gene, CDR1 is SEHNR and CDR2 is FQNEAQ (reference sequence). The CDR3 protein is CASIQKGGGAVNEQFF. In DNA form, the CDR3 reads TGTGCCAGCATCCAAAAGGGCGGGGGGGCCGTCAATGAGCAGTTCTTC.